There are a few counts of the clone carrying this TCR beta chain. V lost 3 bases, J lost 5 bases, and 7 bases lay in between. In germline, CDR1 is SGHRS, CDR2 YFSETQ. There are 12 residues in the CDR3. Measured with immunoSEQ multiplex PCR; TCRdb has only the in-frame clones, and not every one. The sample has about 76,000 clones; approximately 90% are singletons. The entry originates in a study of blood T cell repertoires in COVID-19. V gene TRBV5-1 combines with J gene TRBJ2-3; unclear D gene. The sequencing sample was made of peripheral blood. The source is a human donor in a cohort sampled during active COVID-19. Here the CDR3 DNA reads TGCGCCAGCAGCTCCGAGAAAGATACGCAGTATTTT. It is translated as CASSSEKDTQYF.